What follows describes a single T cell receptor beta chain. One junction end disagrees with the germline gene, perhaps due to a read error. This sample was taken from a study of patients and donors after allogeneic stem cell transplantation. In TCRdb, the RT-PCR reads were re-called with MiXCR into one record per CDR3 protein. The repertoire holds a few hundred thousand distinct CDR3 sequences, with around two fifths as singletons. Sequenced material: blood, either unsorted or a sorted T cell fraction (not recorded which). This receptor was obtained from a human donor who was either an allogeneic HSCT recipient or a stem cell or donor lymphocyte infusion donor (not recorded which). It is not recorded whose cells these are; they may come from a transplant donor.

CDR3 sequence: CATRDRGTESFF. The CDR3 region has the DNA TGTGCCACCCGGGACAGGGGGACTGAATCTTTCTTT. V is TRBV10-3 and J is TRBJ1-1, with 11 nucleotides matching TRBD1. Germline-derived CDR1 and CDR2 are ENHRY and SYGVKD. The CDR3 extends over 12 amino acids.